This T cell receptor (beta chain) was obtained from a study of stem cell transplantation in POMP-related autoinflammatory disease. Study-wide context: Defective thymoproteasomes were hypothesized to impair CD8+ T-cell positive selection.

The study, taken as a whole, reports: Patients with PRAID showed a restricted number of unique TRB V-J gene pairings. In patients with PRAID, every analyzed T-cell subset tended to show lower diversity and higher clonality.

CDR1 and CDR2 from the germline V gene are MNHEY and SVGAGI. V shed 2 bases and J 2 bases; nucleotides not matched to a gene: 2. The CDR3 consists of 15 residues. The table lists this clone with a count of one. Its antigen is not known. Repertoires were generated with immunoSEQ multiplex PCR, while TCRdb's copy carries only in-frame clones and drops some. Of 20,000 to 30,000 clones detected, roughly 80% appear once; the ten largest clones hold over 2.5%. The receptor was isolated from a human donor with POMP-related autoinflammation and immune dysregulation (PRAID). V is TRBV6-5 and J is TRBJ2-7, with 11 bases lining up with TRBD1. The input for sequencing was CD4+ T cells from PBMCs, taken before stem cell transplantation. CDR3 region: CASSYRDRGTYEQYF. As DNA, the CDR3 is TGTGCCAGCAGTTACCGGGACAGGGGGACCTACGAGCAGTACTTC.